The T cell receptor beta chain described here comes from a study of Ad26.COV2.S vaccination and SARS-CoV-2 variants. Points from the study as a whole: A substantial breadth of spike-specific CD8+ and CD4+ T cell responses after vaccination has been reported.

Germline V gives CDR1 SGHRS, CDR2 YFSETQ. The CDR3 is 16 amino acids. Trimming shortened V by 0 bases and J by 6 bases, and 18 bases separated the two germline ends. Points on this clone: Its antigen remains unidentified.

Profiled with immunoSEQ multiplex PCR; TCRdb holds only in-frame clones, not every one. This sample has approximately 450,000 clones, with 75% to 95% found just once. Treatment meaning: some 20 received Ad26.COV2.S at low or high dose, single or two shots; roughly five received placebo; per-sample allocation not given. Samples came from day 63 after the first vaccine or placebo injection. This chain links TRBV5-1 with TRBJ1-2; a possible D gene is TRBD1 (6 bases). The receptor was derived from a person between 18 and 60 years old who received the Ad26.COV2.S COVID-19 vaccine or a placebo. The sequencing here drew on peripheral blood, taken in a trial of Ad26.COV2.S vaccine versus placebo. CDR3 residues: CASSLATIRGGDGYTF. The CDR3, as DNA: TGCGCCAGCAGCTTGGCCACGATCAGGGGCGGGGATGGCTACACCTTC.